What follows are 14 T cell receptor beta chains derived from one specimen sequenced in a study of identical twins (dated by TCRdb to the mid-2010s). Libraries were prepared through 5' RACE. Sequenced on an Illumina HiSeq 2000. Through fastp at Q25 and MiXCR, TCRdb rebuilt clones from the public reads, retaining in-frame beta chains. Entries that share a CDR3 protein sequence are merged under the most common genes and DNA. This sample holds under 250,000 distinct CDR3 sequences; around 7.6% were observed only once. Around 5.4% of the sample is held by the ten biggest clonotypes. The same sample was also studied in work on yellow fever vaccine responses in identical twins.

Material: CD8+ T cells sorted from blood. These receptors all stem from a young woman in good health.

The chain employs TRBV3-1 and TRBJ2-1; D gene unclear. The germline V gene has CDR1 LGHDT and CDR2 YNNKEL (reference sequence). Trimming stripped 0 bases from V and 6 bases from J, with 9 bases between. CDR3 length: 14 residues. The DNA of the CDR3 is TGTGCCAGCAGCCAAGATGGTCACCTCAATGAGCAGTTCTTC. Translation gives CASSQDGHLNEQFF.

This clonotype was detected only a few times. The V call is TRBV12-3 or TRBV12-4, the J call TRBJ2-1; TRBD1 aligns across 8 bases. V trimming: 8 bases; J trimming: 8 bases; junction bases outside the gene matches: 11. This CDR3 is built from 14 residues. DNA of the CDR3: TGTGCCAGCCTGGACAGGGTTCGAGTTGATGAGCAGTTCTTC. It translates to CASLDRVRVDEQFF.

This clonotype was observed a few times. The genes are TRBV7-6 and TRBJ2-7; D may match TRBD1 or TRBD2 (5 bases each). The CDR3 has 13 amino acids. Germline CDR1 and CDR2: SGHVS and FNYEAQ. Trimming removed 3 bases from V and 4 bases from J, with 10 bases in between. This CDR3 reads CASSLGPKYEQYF. The CDR3 bases are TGTGCCAGCAGCTTGGGACCGAAGTACGAGCAGTACTTC.

This clonotype was detected ten times or more. This chain links TRBV12-3 or TRBV12-4 with TRBJ1-1, with D unclear. Trimming left V 1 base short and J 10 bases short, with 13 bases between. The CDR3 totals 13 residues. This CDR3 reads CASSLERWSGAFF. The DNA for the CDR3 is TGTGCCAGCAGTTTAGAGCGGTGGTCGGGAGCTTTCTTT.

In this sample, this clonotype turned up a few times. The V gene is TRBV20-1, the J gene TRBJ2-1; the D gene is possibly TRBD2 (6 bases). Per germline, CDR1 DFQATT and CDR2 SNEGSKA (reference sequence). The CDR3 runs to 14 residues. V was shortened by 1 base and J by 0 bases, with 7 bases between the two germline ends. The CDR3 loop reads CSARAGSSYNEQFF. As DNA, the CDR3 is TGCAGTGCTAGAGCCGGGAGCTCCTACAATGAGCAGTTCTTC.

The chain recombines TRBV6-4 with TRBJ2-1; TRBD2 matches 8 bases. J gave up 3 bases and V 4 bases, and 5 bases lay outside the gene matches. Germline loops: CDR1 MRHNA, CDR2 SNTAGT. This CDR3 has 15 amino acids. The chain's CDR3 is CASSAGLAFYNEQFF. The CDR3 coding sequence is TGTGCCAGCAGTGCAGGACTAGCATTCTACAATGAGCAGTTCTTC.

This clonotype was detected a few times. J is TRBJ1-1 and V is TRBV7-9, with TRBD1 matching 9 bases. There are 15 residues in the CDR3. V shed 5 bases and J 4 bases; nucleotides not matched to a gene: 8. Germline V gene data show CDR1 as SEHNR and CDR2 as FQNEAQ (reference sequence). The CDR3 here is CASSLRQGEGTEAFF. Here the CDR3 DNA reads TGTGCCAGCAGCCTCAGACAGGGGGAGGGCACTGAAGCTTTCTTT.

A few counts support this clonotype. The chain carries TRBV5-5 and TRBJ2-1; TRBD2 aligns across 15 bases. V lost 3 bases to trimming and J lost 6 bases; unmatched junction nucleotides: 10. The CDR3 is 18 amino acids. The germline V gene encodes CDR1 SGHKS and CDR2 YYEKEE (reference sequence). The CDR3 loop is CASSSRTSGRAWINEQFF. The CDR3 DNA follows: TGTGCCAGCAGCTCTCGGACTAGCGGGAGGGCCTGGATCAATGAGCAGTTCTTC.

This clonotype was seen repeatedly, ten times or more. V is TRBV20-1 and J is TRBJ2-1; TRBD2 agrees at 8 bases. The CDR3 runs to 15 residues. Looked up from germline, CDR1 is DFQATT and CDR2 is SNEGSKA (reference sequence). V gave up 0 bases and J gave up 3 bases; unmatched junction bases: 4. The CDR3: CSARELAVGYNEQFF. The CDR3 coding sequence is TGCAGTGCTAGAGAACTAGCGGTTGGCTACAATGAGCAGTTCTTC.

This clonotype was counted between two and nine times. The chain couples TRBV20-1 to TRBJ2-7; 11 nucleotides match TRBD1. The germline V gene encodes CDR1 DFQATT and CDR2 SNEGSKA (reference sequence). This CDR3 is 14 amino acids long. The V and J ends lost 6 bases and 4 bases, in that order; junction bases with no gene match: 8. The chain's CDR3 is CSAPVGTGGYEQYF. CDR3 bases: TGCAGTGCCCCTGTCGGGACAGGGGGATACGAGCAGTACTTC.

This clonotype was counted a few times. This chain uses TRBV24-1 with TRBJ2-5; D possibly corresponds to TRBD1 (6 bases). V shed 0 bases and J shed 1 base, with 8 bases lying between them. The CDR3 covers 15 residues. Germline V gene lookup returns CDR1 KGHDR and CDR2 SFDVKD. The CDR3 sequence is CATSDLQGSQETQYF. Written as DNA, the CDR3 is TGTGCCACCAGTGATTTGCAGGGGTCCCAAGAGACCCAGTACTTC.

This clonotype was observed at least ten times. The chain links TRBV7-9 to TRBJ2-1, with D tentatively TRBD1 (5 bases). Trimming took off 2 bases at V and 8 bases at J, with 7 bases between the two ends. Germline assignment: CDR1 SEHNR and CDR2 FQNEAQ (reference sequence). This CDR3 contains 12 residues. The CDR3 DNA is TGTGCCAGCAGCTTAAGGGGTGATGAGCAGTTCTTC. Its protein product is CASSLRGDEQFF.

This clonotype was seen more than once but under ten times. The V call is TRBV20-1, the J call TRBJ2-7, with D uncertain. The CDR3 totals 12 residues. Germline V gene lookup returns CDR1 DFQATT and CDR2 SNEGSKA (reference sequence). V was pared by 0 bases and J by 0 bases, with 3 bases between. The chain's CDR3 is CSARESSYEQYF. CDR3 in DNA: TGCAGTGCTAGAGAAAGCTCCTACGAGCAGTACTTC.

Here the CDR3 DNA reads TGCAGTGCTAGAGATCGAGGGGGACCCGACGAGCAGTACTTC. Translated, it gives CSARDRGGPDEQYF. This rearrangement joins TRBV20-1 to TRBJ2-7; possible D gene TRBD1, 6 bases. The CDR3 totals 14 residues. V lost 0 bases and J 5 bases, leaving 14 bases between the germline ends. CDR1 is DFQATT, CDR2 SNEGSKA, per germline (reference sequence).